A selection of T cell receptor beta chains follows, all from one sample in a study of preoperative IRX-2 immunotherapy in early breast cancer. Clones were read by immunoSEQ multiplex PCR, and TCRdb kept only the in-frame ones, dropping some. The sample holds approximately 31,000 clones, roughly 89% seen once. Sequenced material: tumor tissue, taken after IRX-2 immunotherapy. The receptors were sampled from a human donor with breast cancer. The CDR3 runs from the conserved cysteine through the conserved F or W. The order of the fields is clone size, J gene, CDR3 length, D gene, V gene, CDR3 protein, CDR3 DNA. The D gene is left open where the match is weak. A row's size may be missing; if present it is once, few, many or a size class.

size: .; J: TRBJ2-1; length: 15; D: TRBD2; V: TRBV6-8; CDR3: CASSSRTSGRNEQFF; DNA: TGTGCCAGCAGTTCCCGGACTAGCGGGAGGAATGAGCAGTTCTTC
size: .; J: TRBJ2-2; length: 15; D: .; V: TRBV5-1; CDR3: CASSGIGVGTGELFF; DNA: TGCGCCAGCAGCGGGATAGGGGTTGGCACCGGGGAGCTGTTTTTT
size: .; J: TRBJ2-3; length: 16; D: .; V: TRBV6-8; CDR3: CASSYSPGLYTDTQYF; DNA: TGTGCCAGCAGTTACTCACCAGGGCTATACACAGATACGCAGTATTTT
size: .; J: TRBJ1-2; length: 14; D: .; V: TRBV7-8; CDR3: CASSLIGTDYGYTF; DNA: TGTGCCAGCAGCTTAATCGGCACCGACTATGGCTACACCTTC
size: .; J: TRBJ2-6; length: 17; D: .; V: TRBV7-6; CDR3: CASSPWGQRIRANVLTF; DNA: TGTGCCAGCAGTCCCTGGGGGCAGAGGATTAGGGCCAACGTCCTGACTTTC
size: .; J: TRBJ2-7; length: 16; D: .; V: TRBV15; CDR3: CATSRDSPGSSYEQYF; DNA: TGTGCCACCAGCAGAGATTCTCCAGGGAGCTCCTACGAGCAGTACTTC
size: .; J: TRBJ1-4; length: 16; D: .; V: TRBV18; CDR3: CASSSHSRALNEKLFF; DNA: TGTGCCAGCTCATCACACTCCCGGGCCCTTAATGAAAAACTGTTTTTT
size: .; J: TRBJ2-2; length: 15; D: .; V: TRBV6-8; CDR3: CAIQRRLQDTGELFF; DNA: TGTGCCATACAGAGGAGACTCCAGGACACCGGGGAGCTGTTTTTT
size: .; J: TRBJ2-2; length: 15; D: TRBD2; V: TRBV15; CDR3: CATSRAGGSTGELFF; DNA: TGTGCCACCAGCAGAGCGGGGGGATCGACCGGGGAGCTGTTTTTT
size: .; J: TRBJ2-1; length: 14; D: .; V: TRBV18; CDR3: CASSPGGARSEQFF; DNA: TGTGCCAGCTCACCAGGCGGGGCTCGTTCTGAGCAGTTCTTC
size: .; J: TRBJ2-2; length: 15; D: .; V: TRBV6-8; CDR3: CASSPGAGVAGELFF; DNA: TGTGCCAGCAGCCCGGGGGCAGGGGTGGCCGGGGAGCTGTTTTTT
size: .; J: TRBJ1-3; length: 13; D: .; V: TRBV1; CDR3: CASSQWGGHTIYF; DNA: TGCGCCAGCAGCCAGTGGGGTGGGCACACCATATATTTT
size: .; J: TRBJ1-1; length: 14; D: .; V: TRBV6-8; CDR3: CASSYFGQNTEAFF; DNA: TGTGCCAGCAGTTACTTTGGACAGAACACTGAAGCTTTCTTT
size: .; J: TRBJ2-3; length: 16; D: .; V: TRBV5-1; CDR3: CASSLGEGGPADTQYF; DNA: TGCGCCAGCAGCTTGGGGGAAGGGGGGCCGGCAGATACGCAGTATTTT
size: .; J: TRBJ1-5; length: 17; D: .; V: TRBV23-1; CDR3: CASSQEGGQGSNQPQHF; DNA: TGCGCCAGCAGCCAAGAAGGGGGGCAGGGTAGCAATCAGCCCCAGCATTTT
size: .; J: TRBJ2-3; length: 13; D: .; V: TRBV23-1; CDR3: CASSQDRVDTQYF; DNA: TGCGCCAGCAGCCAAGATCGTGTAGATACGCAGTATTTT
size: .; J: TRBJ2-5; length: 15; D: TRBD1; V: TRBV7-4; CDR3: CASSPSRDRPETQYF; DNA: TGTGCCAGCAGCCCTTCCCGGGACAGGCCAGAGACCCAGTACTTC
size: .; J: TRBJ1-4; length: 12; D: .; V: TRBV29-1; CDR3: CSVEGRHEKLFF; DNA: TGCAGCGTTGAAGGGCGTCATGAAAAACTGTTTTTT
size: few; J: TRBJ1-3; length: 15; D: .; V: TRBV1; CDR3: CASSPWDSLGNTIYF; DNA: TGCGCCAGCAGCCCCTGGGACAGCTTGGGAAACACCATATATTTT
size: few; J: TRBJ1-3; length: 15; D: .; V: TRBV6-8; CDR3: CASSLVGASLGTIYF; DNA: TGTGCCAGCAGCCTGGTGGGGGCGAGTCTGGGCACCATATATTTT
size: .; J: TRBJ2-7; length: 15; D: .; V: TRBV18; CDR3: CASSPVEGANYEQYF; DNA: TGTGCCAGCTCACCAGTAGAGGGAGCGAACTACGAGCAGTACTTC
size: .; J: TRBJ2-5; length: 15; D: TRBD2; V: TRBV11-3; CDR3: CASSRGLAGQETQYF; DNA: TGTGCCAGCAGTCGCGGACTAGCAGGTCAAGAGACCCAGTACTTC
size: .; J: TRBJ1-1; length: 14; D: TRBD1; V: TRBV6-8; CDR3: CASRQGQGPTEAFF; DNA: TGTGCCAGCCGACAAGGACAGGGCCCCACTGAAGCTTTCTTT
size: once; J: TRBJ1-1; length: 16; D: TRBD1; V: TRBV6-8; CDR3: CASSSGTGFLWTEAFF; DNA: TGTGCCAGCAGTTCCGGGACAGGGTTCCTTTGGACTGAAGCTTTCTTT
size: .; J: TRBJ2-3; length: 16; D: TRBD2; V: TRBV7-7; CDR3: CASSFGTSASTDTQYF; DNA: TGTGCCAGCAGCTTTGGGACTAGCGCAAGCACAGATACGCAGTATTTT
size: .; J: TRBJ2-1; length: 17; D: TRBD2; V: TRBV4-1; CDR3: CASSRRLAGESYNEQFF; DNA: TGCGCCAGCAGCCGCCGACTAGCGGGAGAGTCCTACAATGAGCAGTTCTTC
size: .; J: TRBJ1-5; length: 14; D: .; V: TRBV15; CDR3: CATSSALGGQPQHF; DNA: TGTGCCACCAGCAGTGCTCTTGGGGGTCAGCCCCAGCATTTT
size: .; J: TRBJ2-5; length: 15; D: .; V: TRBV22-1; CDR3: CASSLGASGQETQYF; DNA: TGTGCCAGCAGTTTAGGGGCTAGCGGACAAGAGACCCAGTACTTC
size: .; J: TRBJ1-2; length: 15; D: .; V: TRBV30; CDR3: CAWSAPDKNNYGYTF; DNA: TGTGCCTGGAGTGCCCCGGACAAGAATAACTATGGCTACACCTTC
size: .; J: TRBJ1-1; length: 14; D: .; V: TRBV28; CDR3: CASSLAGYGTEAFF; DNA: TGTGCCAGCAGTTTAGCGGGGTATGGAACTGAAGCTTTCTTT
size: .; J: TRBJ1-4; length: 21; D: .; V: TRBV12-2; CDR3: CASRLRPPGQGSSGGNEKLFF; DNA: TGTGCAAGTCGCTTAAGGCCCCCAGGACAGGGAAGCTCCGGGGGTAATGAAAAACTGTTTTTT
size: .; J: TRBJ2-1; length: 19; D: TRBD2; V: TRBV5-1; CDR3: CASSPGLAGEFVSYNEQFF; DNA: TGCGCCAGCAGCCCAGGACTAGCGGGAGAATTCGTCTCCTACAATGAGCAGTTCTTC
size: .; J: TRBJ2-5; length: 15; D: .; V: TRBV7-6; CDR3: CASSLTAGMRETQYF; DNA: TGTGCCAGCAGCTTGACCGCAGGGATGCGCGAGACCCAGTACTTC
size: few; J: TRBJ2-5; length: 15; D: TRBD2; V: TRBV5-1; CDR3: CASSSGTSGQETQYF; DNA: TGCGCCAGCAGCTCCGGGACTAGCGGACAAGAGACCCAGTACTTC
size: .; J: TRBJ2-5; length: 13; D: .; V: TRBV6-8; CDR3: CASSVHSGETQYF; DNA: TGTGCCAGCAGTGTCCACAGTGGCGAGACCCAGTACTTC
size: .; J: TRBJ2-5; length: 16; D: .; V: TRBV11-3; CDR3: CASSLGGASPQETQYF; DNA: TGTGCCAGCAGCTTAGGGGGGGCAAGCCCACAAGAGACCCAGTACTTC
size: .; J: TRBJ1-1; length: 14; D: .; V: TRBV6-8; CDR3: CASLARGVNTEAFF; DNA: TGTGCCAGCCTAGCGCGTGGGGTGAACACTGAAGCTTTCTTT
size: .; J: TRBJ2-4; length: 17; D: .; V: TRBV6-8; CDR3: CASSSQGGGIAKNIQYF; DNA: TGTGCCAGCAGTTCCCAGGGCGGCGGGATAGCCAAAAACATTCAGTACTTC
size: .; J: TRBJ2-1; length: 15; D: TRBD2; V: TRBV5-1; CDR3: CASSFGGFLRNEQFF; DNA: TGCGCCAGCAGCTTCGGGGGGTTTTTGAGGAATGAGCAGTTCTTC
size: .; J: TRBJ1-2; length: 16; D: .; V: TRBV19; CDR3: CASSIIPGSGRGGYTF; DNA: TGTGCCAGTAGTATAATTCCCGGTTCCGGACGTGGGGGCTACACCTTC
size: .; J: TRBJ1-1; length: 15; D: TRBD1; V: TRBV6-8; CDR3: CASSYRRTGGSEAFF; DNA: TGTGCCAGCAGTTACCGACGGACAGGGGGTTCTGAAGCTTTCTTT
size: .; J: TRBJ2-2; length: 14; D: .; V: TRBV10-3; CDR3: CAISESTGIGELFF; DNA: TGTGCCATCAGTGAGTCGACAGGAATCGGGGAGCTGTTTTTT